These 2 T cell receptor beta chains were sequenced from one sample in a study of blood T cell repertoires in COVID-19. The table came from immunoSEQ multiplex PCR; TCRdb's copy has only in-frame clones and leaves some out. The table includes under 250,000 clones, roughly 88% detected once. Sequencing input: peripheral blood. These receptors were taken from a man aged 80 or over with acute or convalescent COVID-19.

This chain links TRBV7-9 with TRBJ1-6; D is ambiguous. CDR1 SEHNR and CDR2 FQNEAQ come from the germline V gene (reference sequence). The V and J ends lost 5 bases and 8 bases respectively, with 13 bases between them. The CDR3 contains 14 residues. Here the CDR3 DNA reads TGTGCCAGCAGCCGAAACAGTATTGATTCACCCCTCCACTTT. Its translation is CASSRNSIDSPLHF.

The rearrangement links TRBV5-1 to TRBJ1-1, with 9 bases aligning to TRBD1. V lost 6 bases, J lost 3 bases, and 9 bases stayed unmatched. This CDR3 is built from 15 residues. Per the germline V gene, CDR1 is SGHRS and CDR2 is YFSETQ. The CDR3 loop reads CASTSERTGDTEAFF. CDR3 coding DNA: TGCGCCAGCACAAGCGAGAGGACAGGGGACACTGAAGCTTTCTTT.